This entry describes one TCR beta chain. Its specificity is unknown. Sequenced with the Oncomine TCR Beta short-read assay was DNA taken from cultured CD4+ T cells. One entry per CDR3 protein results from TCRdb running MiXCR on the PCR reads. The sample yields approximately 18,000 distinct CDR3 sequences, more than 55% seen once. The data derive from a study of vaccination and CD4 T cells after COVID-19. General observations from the study: Although the median of SARS-CoV-2-reactive clonotypes rose from about 20 to 38, the change was not significant. In convalescent patients, 304 of 307 vaccine-specific clones were spike mono-reactive.

Regarding treatment: approximately 11-day PBMC culture with coronavirus spike peptide pools or control peptides (ViraFEST assay). ViraFEST sequenced TCRs after peptide-pool expansion of antigen-specific T cells. Trimming took 2 bases from V and 5 from J, leaving 9 bases between them. Germline loops: CDR1 WSHSY, CDR2 SAAADI. This CDR3 contains 13 residues. Sequenced sample: CD4+ T cells from blood, cultured in vitro. This clonotype originated in a human donor who had recovered from COVID-19. The chain employs TRBV10-2 and TRBJ1-1, with D unresolved. The CDR3 DNA sequence: TGCGCCAGCAGTGAGCAGGCGGAGACTGAAGCTTTCTTT. Its protein is CASSEQAETEAFF.